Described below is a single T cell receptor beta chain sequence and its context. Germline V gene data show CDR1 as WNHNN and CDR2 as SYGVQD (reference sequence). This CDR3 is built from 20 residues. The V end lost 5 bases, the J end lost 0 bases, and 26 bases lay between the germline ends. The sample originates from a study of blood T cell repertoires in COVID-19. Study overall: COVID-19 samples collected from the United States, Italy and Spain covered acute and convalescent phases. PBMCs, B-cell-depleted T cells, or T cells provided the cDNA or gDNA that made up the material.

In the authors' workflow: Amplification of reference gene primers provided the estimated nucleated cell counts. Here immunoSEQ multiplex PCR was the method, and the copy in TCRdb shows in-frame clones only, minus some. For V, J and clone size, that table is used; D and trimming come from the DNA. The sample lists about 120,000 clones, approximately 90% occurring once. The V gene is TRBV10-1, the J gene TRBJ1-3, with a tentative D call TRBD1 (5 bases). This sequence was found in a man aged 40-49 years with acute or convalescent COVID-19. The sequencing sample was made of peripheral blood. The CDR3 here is CASSSKYISETASSGNTIYF. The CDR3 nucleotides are TGCGCCAGCAGTTCGAAGTACATATCCGAGACAGCCTCCTCTGGAAACACCATATATTTT.